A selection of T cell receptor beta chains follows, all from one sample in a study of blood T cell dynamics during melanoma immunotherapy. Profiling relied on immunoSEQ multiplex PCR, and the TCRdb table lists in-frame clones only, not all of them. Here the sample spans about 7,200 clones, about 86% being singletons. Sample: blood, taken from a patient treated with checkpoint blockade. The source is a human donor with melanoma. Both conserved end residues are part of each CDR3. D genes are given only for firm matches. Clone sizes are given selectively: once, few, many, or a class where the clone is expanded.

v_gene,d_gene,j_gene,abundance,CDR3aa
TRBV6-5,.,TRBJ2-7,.,CASSYGAGSSYEQYF
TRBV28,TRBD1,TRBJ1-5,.,CASSLFQGVSNQPQHF
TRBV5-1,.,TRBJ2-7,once,CASSFDRPYEQYF
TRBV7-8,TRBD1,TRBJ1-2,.,CASSLAGQDYGYTF
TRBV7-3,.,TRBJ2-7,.,CASSVDRSYEQYF
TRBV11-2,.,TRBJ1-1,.,CASSLGRWQNTEAFF
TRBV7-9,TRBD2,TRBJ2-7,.,CASSLAGDGGEQYF
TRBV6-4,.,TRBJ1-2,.,CASSDKDSYGYTF
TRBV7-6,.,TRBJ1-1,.,CASSLVALTNTEAFF
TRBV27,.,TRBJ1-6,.,CASSLNRRVQSSYNSPLHF
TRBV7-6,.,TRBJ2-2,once,CASSLHTGELFF
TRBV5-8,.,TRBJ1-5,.,CASSLAGGYQPQHF
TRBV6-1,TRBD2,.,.,CASSGGRSYEQYF
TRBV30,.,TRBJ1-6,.,CAWSVETPLHF
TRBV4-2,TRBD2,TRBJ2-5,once,CASSQGPGLAGSGEQYF
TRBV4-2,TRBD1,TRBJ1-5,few,CASSQGTADSNQPQHF
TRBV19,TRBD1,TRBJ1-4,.,CASSILGTGENEKLFF
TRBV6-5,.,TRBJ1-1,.,CASSRDNTEAFF
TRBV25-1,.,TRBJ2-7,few,CASSETLPYYEQYF
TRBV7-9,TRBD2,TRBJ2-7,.,CASSLIRGGRPYEQYF
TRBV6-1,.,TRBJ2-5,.,CASSVHSGQTQETQYF
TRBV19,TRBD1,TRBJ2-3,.,CASSNGRQGPTDTQYF
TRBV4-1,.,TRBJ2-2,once,CASSQDWWEGGTGELFF
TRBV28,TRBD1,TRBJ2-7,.,CASDRDLGEQYF
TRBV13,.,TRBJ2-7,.,CASSWQGTYEQYF
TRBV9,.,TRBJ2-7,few,CASSVTQGPYEQYF
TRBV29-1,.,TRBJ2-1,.,CSVEGRQGMEIADDEQFF
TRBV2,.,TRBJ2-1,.,CASAEGDKFF
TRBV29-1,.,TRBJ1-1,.,CSATIGAPDSTEAFF
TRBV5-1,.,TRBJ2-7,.,CASSPTATYEQYF
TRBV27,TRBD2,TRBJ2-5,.,CASKKFPPGLGGEAETQYF
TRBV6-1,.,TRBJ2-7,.,CASSDFQGGSYEQYF
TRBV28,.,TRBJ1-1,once,CASRPGQNTEAFF
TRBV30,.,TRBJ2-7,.,CAWMGGRETSYEQYF
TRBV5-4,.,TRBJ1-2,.,CASSLAGAGGLSYTF
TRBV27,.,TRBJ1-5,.,CASSLPGMPQHF